The 20 T cell receptor beta chains listed next were all sequenced from one sample in a study of CD8 T cells in Susac syndrome. The authors reverse transcribed roughly 0.5 to 1 ug RNA with random hexamers. In TCRdb, the immunoSEQ multiplex PCR reads were re-called with MiXCR into one record per CDR3 protein. The sample consists of 140,000 to 150,000 distinct CDR3 sequences, around 95% of them appearing once. Sample: CD4+ T cells from PBMCs. The source is a human donor with Susac syndrome.

This chain joins TRBV11-2 and TRBJ2-7; tentatively, D is TRBD2 (5 bases). The CDR3 consists of 14 residues. Between the trimmed V and J ends, which lost 3 bases and 0 bases, there was a span of 9 bases. Germline V gene lookup returns CDR1 SGHAT and CDR2 FQNNGV. The DNA for the CDR3 is TGTGCCAGCAGCTTGGGCAGCGGCTCCTACGAGCAGTACTTC. Its translation: CASSLGSGSYEQYF.

CDR3 sequence: CATQGFWGQGANGELFF. The CDR3 region has the DNA TGTGCCACTCAGGGTTTTTGGGGACAGGGGGCCAACGGGGAGCTGTTTTTT. The chain carries TRBV6-1 and TRBJ2-2, with 12 bases matching TRBD1. The CDR3 has 17 amino acids. The trim removed 10 bases at V and 7 bases at J, leaving 16 bases unmatched. Per the germline V gene, CDR1 is MNHNS and CDR2 is SASEGT.

The V and J genes are TRBV29-1 and TRBJ1-5; 11 bases fit TRBD1. V lost 6 bases to trimming and J lost 7 bases; unmatched junction nucleotides: 11. Germline V lookup: CDR1 SQVTM, CDR2 ANQGSEA. This CDR3 has 15 amino acids. CDR3 sequence reads: CSVFRDRGGLQPQHF. CDR3 DNA sequence: TGCAGCGTCTTCCGGGACAGGGGGGGGTTGCAGCCCCAGCATTTT.

The gene calls are TRBV13 and TRBJ2-1; 13 bases fit TRBD2. The germline gives CDR1 PRHDT, CDR2 FYEKMQ (reference sequence). The V and J ends lost 7 bases and 8 bases, in that order; junction bases with no gene match: 14. CDR3 size: 17 residues. CDR3 bases: TGTGCCAGCACCGGGACGATCGGACTAGCGGGAGCGGATGAGCAGTTCTTC. As protein: CASTGTIGLAGADEQFF.

The chain employs TRBV11-2 and TRBJ2-3; no firm D call. V was pared by 0 bases and J by 4 bases, with 5 bases between. CDR1 is SGHAT, CDR2 FQNNGV, per germline. There are 13 residues in the CDR3. Written as DNA, the CDR3 is TGTGCCAGCAGCTTAGATCGCCCAGATACGCAGTATTTT. It translates to CASSLDRPDTQYF. Using reference TRBV11-2 and TRBJ2-3 for the parts outside the CDR3, the full variable domain is EAGVAQSPRYKIIEKRQSVAFWCNPISGHATLYWYQQILGQGPKLLIQFQNNGVVDDSQLPKDRFSAERLKGVDSTLKIQPAKLEDSAVYLCASSLDRPDTQYFGPGTRLTVL.

The chain links TRBV29-1 to TRBJ1-2; tentatively, D is TRBD1 (5 bases). The V gene's germline CDR1 is SQVTM and CDR2 ANQGSEA. V was cut by 1 base and J by 2 bases, with 14 bases left in between. The CDR3 is 15 residues long. The CDR3 sequence is CSVEVEGEGNYGYTF. In DNA, the CDR3 is TGCAGCGTTGAAGTAGAAGGGGAGGGAAACTATGGCTACACCTTC.

This chain joins TRBV7-9 and TRBJ1-1; unclear D gene. Germline CDR1 reads SEHNR; CDR2 reads FQNEAQ (reference sequence). The V gene lost 1 base and the J gene lost 10 bases, with 16 bases spanning the gap. This CDR3 region has 14 residues. CDR3 DNA: TGTGCCAGCAGCTTAGTCGAGGAGGGAATTAGAGCTTTCTTT. Its translation: CASSLVEEGIRAFF.

The chain joins TRBV7-3 to TRBJ2-3; D unclear. Per germline, CDR1 SGHTA and CDR2 FQGTGA. V dropped 5 bases and J dropped 2 bases, with 14 bases sitting between them. This CDR3 has 15 amino acids. CDR3 residues: CASSPNGLFTDTQYF. The CDR3 DNA reads TGTGCCAGCAGCCCCAACGGGTTATTCACAGATACGCAGTATTTT.

V is TRBV6-4 and J is TRBJ1-6, with 8 bases matching TRBD1. Germline CDR1 MRHNA, CDR2 SNTAGT. The CDR3 runs 13 residues. Germline trimming cut 8 bases from V and 7 bases from J; bases unmatched to any gene: 4. In DNA, the CDR3 is TGTGCCAGCGGCAGGGGGCGGAATTCACCCCTCCACTTT. Translating it yields CASGRGRNSPLHF.

The chain links TRBV5-4 to TRBJ1-1, with TRBD1 identical over 8 bases. This CDR3 region has 13 residues. Germline V gene sequence: CDR1 SGHNT, CDR2 YYREEE (reference sequence). Trimming took 7 bases from V and 5 from J; bases not matched to a gene: 7. This CDR3 is CASGKTGGTEAFF. DNA of the CDR3: TGTGCCAGCGGGAAAACAGGGGGGACTGAAGCTTTCTTT.

This chain joins TRBV19 and TRBJ1-1, with TRBD1 matching 7 bases. The CDR3 is 13 amino acids. Germline V gives CDR1 LNHDA, CDR2 SQIVND (reference sequence). The trim removed 4 bases at V and 1 base at J, leaving 0 bases unmatched. The CDR3 nucleotides are TGTGCCAGTAGTACAGGGGGGAACACTGAAGCTTTCTTT. Amino acid sequence: CASSTGGNTEAFF.

This rearrangement joins TRBV29-1 to TRBJ2-1; D uncertain. The CDR3 is made up of 17 amino acids. The germline V and J ends were trimmed by 0 bases and 4 bases, with 19 bases remaining between them. Germline CDR1 reads SQVTM; CDR2 reads ANQGSEA. The CDR3 protein is CSVEDGYGALPYNEQFF. CDR3 nucleotide sequence: TGCAGCGTTGAAGATGGGTATGGCGCGCTCCCTTACAATGAGCAGTTCTTC.

The chain has TRBV20-1 and TRBJ1-1; 7 bases are shared with TRBD1. CDR1 is DFQATT, CDR2 SNEGSKA, per germline (reference sequence). This CDR3 region has 13 residues. Trimming cost V 6 bases and J 4 bases; bases outside gene matches: 8. As DNA, the CDR3 is TGCAGTGCCCAGACAGGGAGGGTCACTGAAGCTTTCTTT. Amino acids: CSAQTGRVTEAFF.

This chain connects TRBV20-1 to TRBJ1-1; no firm D call. Trimming cost V 1 base and J 4 bases, with 10 bases left between them. This CDR3 spans 13 amino acids. Germline CDR1 reads DFQATT; CDR2 reads SNEGSKA (reference sequence). This CDR3 reads CSARGALGTEAFF. Written as DNA, the CDR3 is TGCAGTGCTAGAGGGGCTCTGGGCACTGAAGCTTTCTTT.

The V and J genes are TRBV18 and TRBJ2-3, with 8 bases that match TRBD2. Germline-derived CDR1 and CDR2 are KGHSH and LQKENI. The CDR3 sequence is 14 residues long. Trimming removed 6 bases from V and 3 bases from J; junction bases left unmatched: 5. The CDR3 DNA sequence: TGTGCCAGCTCCCGTAGCGGGGTTACAGATACGCAGTATTTT. Protein: CASSRSGVTDTQYF.

V usage is TRBV4-1 and J usage is TRBJ2-2; 8 nucleotides agree with TRBD1. There are 16 residues in the CDR3. Unmatched junction bases numbered 3, after V lost 3 bases and J lost 0 bases. Germline CDR1 is MGHRA and CDR2 is YSYEKL. CDR3 residues: CASSQMGQANTGELFF. The CDR3 DNA reads as TGCGCCAGCAGCCAGATGGGACAGGCGAACACCGGGGAGCTGTTTTTT.

This rearrangement joins TRBV18 to TRBJ2-1; D is undetermined. The ends were cut back, 6 bases at V and 4 bases at J, with 13 bases in the middle. There are 14 residues in the CDR3. The germline CDR1 and CDR2 sequences are KGHSH and LQKENI. The CDR3 here is CASSVDAEYNEQFF. In nucleotides, the CDR3 is TGTGCCAGCTCCGTGGACGCGGAGTACAATGAGCAGTTCTTC.

V is TRBV29-1 and J is TRBJ1-2; 9 bases agree with TRBD1. Germline values: CDR1 SQVTM, CDR2 ANQGSEA. V was pared by 3 bases and J by 4 bases, with 3 bases of the junction left unmatched. The CDR3 loop spans 13 amino acids. The CDR3 DNA reads TGCAGCGTTGAGAGGACAGGGGCCTATGGCTACACCTTC. It encodes CSVERTGAYGYTF.

This clonotype is a singleton in its sample. The J gene is TRBJ2-1, the V gene TRBV24-1; TRBD2 agrees at 14 bases. Trimming removed 3 bases from V and 9 bases from J; junction bases left unmatched: 15. This CDR3 has 19 residues. Germline assignment: CDR1 KGHDR and CDR2 SFDVKD. CDR3 sequence (DNA): TGTGCCACCAGTGATGCCGCCGGGACTAGCGGGAGTACGATCGGTGAGCAGTTCTTC. Amino acid sequence: CATSDAAGTSGSTIGEQFF.

The rearrangement joins TRBV10-3 to TRBJ2-3; D might be TRBD1 (5 bases). Germline V CDR1 and CDR2: ENHRY, SYGVKD. The CDR3 is made up of 15 amino acids. Between the trimmed V and J ends, which lost 3 bases and 0 bases, there was a span of 10 bases. This chain's CDR3 is CAISDATASTDTQYF. CDR3 coding DNA: TGTGCCATCAGTGATGCGACAGCTAGCACAGATACGCAGTATTTT.